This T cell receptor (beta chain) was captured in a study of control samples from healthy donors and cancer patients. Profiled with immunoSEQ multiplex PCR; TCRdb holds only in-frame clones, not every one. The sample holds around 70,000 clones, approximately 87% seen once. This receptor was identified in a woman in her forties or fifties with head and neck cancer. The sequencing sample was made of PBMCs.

CDR3 region: CTSSHREAFF. CDR3 nucleotides: TGCACCAGCAGCCACAGAGAAGCTTTCTTT. V usage is TRBV1 and J usage is TRBJ1-1; TRBD1 reflects the table's D call only, with no check against the DNA. TRBV1 is a known pseudogene. This CDR3 has 10 amino acids.